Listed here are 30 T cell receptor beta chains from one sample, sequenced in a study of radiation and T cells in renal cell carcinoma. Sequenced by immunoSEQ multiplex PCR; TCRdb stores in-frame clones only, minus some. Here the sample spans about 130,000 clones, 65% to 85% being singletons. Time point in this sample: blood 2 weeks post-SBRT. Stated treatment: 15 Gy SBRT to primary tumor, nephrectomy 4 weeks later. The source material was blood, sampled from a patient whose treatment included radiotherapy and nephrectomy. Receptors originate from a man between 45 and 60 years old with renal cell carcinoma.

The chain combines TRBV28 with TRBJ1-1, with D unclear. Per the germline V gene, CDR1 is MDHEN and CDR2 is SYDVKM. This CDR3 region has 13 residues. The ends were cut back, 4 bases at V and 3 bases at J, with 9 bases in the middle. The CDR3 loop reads CASSSAQDTEAFF. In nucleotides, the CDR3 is TGTGCCAGCAGTTCTGCGCAGGACACTGAAGCTTTCTTT.

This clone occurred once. The CDR3 reads CASSDRVGDTQYF. The CDR3 bases are TGTGCCAGTAGTGACAGGGTTGGGGATACGCAGTATTTT. The chain carries TRBV19 and TRBJ2-3; 7 bases are shared with TRBD1. J was trimmed by 6 bases and V by 5 bases; bases with no gene match: 5. This CDR3 contains 13 residues. Germline-derived CDR1 and CDR2 are LNHDA and SQIVND (reference sequence).

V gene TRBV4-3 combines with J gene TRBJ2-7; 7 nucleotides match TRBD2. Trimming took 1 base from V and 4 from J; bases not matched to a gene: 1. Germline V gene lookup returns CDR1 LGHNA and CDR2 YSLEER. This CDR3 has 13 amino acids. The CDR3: CASSQVGGYEQYF. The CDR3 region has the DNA TGCGCCAGCAGCCAAGTGGGAGGGTACGAGCAGTACTTC.

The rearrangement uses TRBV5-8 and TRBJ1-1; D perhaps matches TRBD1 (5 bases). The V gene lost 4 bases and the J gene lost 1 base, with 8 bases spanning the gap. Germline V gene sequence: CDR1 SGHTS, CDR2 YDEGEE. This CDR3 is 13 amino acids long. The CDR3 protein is CASSPGTNTEAFF. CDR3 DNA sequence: TGTGCCAGCAGCCCAGGGACGAACACTGAAGCTTTCTTT.

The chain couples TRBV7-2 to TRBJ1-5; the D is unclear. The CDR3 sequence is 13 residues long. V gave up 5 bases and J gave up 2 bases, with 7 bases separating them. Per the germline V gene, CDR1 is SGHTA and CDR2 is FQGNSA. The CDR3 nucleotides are TGTGCCAGCAGCGTGAGAGGCAATCAGCCCCAGCATTTT. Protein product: CASSVRGNQPQHF.

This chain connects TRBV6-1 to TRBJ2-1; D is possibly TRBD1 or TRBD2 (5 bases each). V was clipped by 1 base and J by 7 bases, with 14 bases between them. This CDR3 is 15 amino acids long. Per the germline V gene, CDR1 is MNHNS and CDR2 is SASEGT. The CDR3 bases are TGTGCCAGCAGTGAAGGCCGTTTTGGGGGAAATGAGCAGTTCTTC. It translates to CASSEGRFGGNEQFF.

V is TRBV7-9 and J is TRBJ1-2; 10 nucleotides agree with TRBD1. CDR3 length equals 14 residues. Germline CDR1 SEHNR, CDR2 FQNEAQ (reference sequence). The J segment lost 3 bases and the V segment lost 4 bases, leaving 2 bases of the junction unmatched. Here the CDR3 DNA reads TGTGCCAGCAGCTCCGGGACAGGGGACTATGGCTACACCTTC. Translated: CASSSGTGDYGYTF.

Here the CDR3 DNA reads TGTGCCAGCAGCTCCGCGGAGACCCAGTACTTC. It encodes CASSSAETQYF. The rearrangement links TRBV11-2 to TRBJ2-5; D gene ambiguous. V lost 4 bases to trimming and J lost 5 bases, with 5 bases between them. The CDR3 has 11 amino acids. Germline-derived CDR1 and CDR2 are SGHAT and FQNNGV. The full variable domain, with the rest looked up from reference TRBV11-2 and TRBJ2-5, is EAGVAQSPRYKIIEKRQSVAFWCNPISGHATLYWYQQILGQGPKLLIQFQNNGVVDDSQLPKDRFSAERLKGVDSTLKIQPAKLEDSAVYLCASSSAETQYFGPGTRLLVL.

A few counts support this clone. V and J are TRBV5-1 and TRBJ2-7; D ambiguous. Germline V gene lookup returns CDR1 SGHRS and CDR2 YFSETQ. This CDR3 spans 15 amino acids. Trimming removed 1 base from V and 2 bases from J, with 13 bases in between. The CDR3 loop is CASSLRPTATYEQYF. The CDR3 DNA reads TGCGCCAGCAGCTTGAGACCGACGGCTACCTACGAGCAGTACTTC.

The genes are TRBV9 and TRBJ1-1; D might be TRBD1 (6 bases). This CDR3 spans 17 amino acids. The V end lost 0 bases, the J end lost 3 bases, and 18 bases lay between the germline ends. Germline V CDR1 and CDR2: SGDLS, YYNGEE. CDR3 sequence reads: CASSVGGRSGDDTEAFF. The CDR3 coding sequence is TGTGCCAGCAGCGTAGGGGGAAGGTCAGGGGATGACACTGAAGCTTTCTTT.

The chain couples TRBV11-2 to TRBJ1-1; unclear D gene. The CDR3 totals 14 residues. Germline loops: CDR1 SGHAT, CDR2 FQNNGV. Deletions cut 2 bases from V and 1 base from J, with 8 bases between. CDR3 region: CASSLNGRNTEAFF. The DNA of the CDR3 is TGTGCCAGCAGCTTAAATGGGAGGAACACTGAAGCTTTCTTT.

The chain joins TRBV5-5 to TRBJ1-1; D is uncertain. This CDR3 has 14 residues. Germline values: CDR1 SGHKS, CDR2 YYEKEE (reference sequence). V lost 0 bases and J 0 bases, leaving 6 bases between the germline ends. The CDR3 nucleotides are TGTGCCAGCAGCTTGGTAGGGCTGAACACTGAAGCTTTCTTT. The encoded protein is CASSLVGLNTEAFF.

In DNA form, the CDR3 reads TGTGCCAGCAGCCCAAGAACAGGGGCCGGGGAGCTGTTTTTT. Translating it yields CASSPRTGAGELFF. This chain uses TRBV5-6 with TRBJ2-2; TRBD1 aligns across 7 bases. V shed 4 bases and J 6 bases; nucleotides not matched to a gene: 6. The CDR3 totals 14 residues. Germline loops: CDR1 SGHDT, CDR2 YYEEEE.

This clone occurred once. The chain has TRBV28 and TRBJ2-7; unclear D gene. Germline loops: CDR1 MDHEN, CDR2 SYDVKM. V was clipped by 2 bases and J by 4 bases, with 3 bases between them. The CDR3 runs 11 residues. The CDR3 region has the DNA TGTGCCAGCAGTTTAAGGTACGAGCAGTACTTC. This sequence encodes CASSLRYEQYF. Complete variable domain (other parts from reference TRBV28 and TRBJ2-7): DVKVTQSSRYLVKRTGEKVFLECVQDMDHENMFWYRQDPGLGLRLIYFSYDVKMKEKGDIPEGYSVSREKKERFSLILESASTNQTSMYLCASSLRYEQYFGPGTRLTVT.

The CDR3 bases are TGCGCCAGCAGCCAAGGGGTCCAGTTAGCGGGAATCACAGATACGCAGTATTTT. This translates into CASSQGVQLAGITDTQYF. The gene calls are TRBV4-3 and TRBJ2-3; 8 bases agree with TRBD2. V was clipped by 1 base and J by 2 bases; unmatched bases: 11. The CDR3 is made up of 18 amino acids. Looked up from germline, CDR1 is LGHNA and CDR2 is YSLEER.

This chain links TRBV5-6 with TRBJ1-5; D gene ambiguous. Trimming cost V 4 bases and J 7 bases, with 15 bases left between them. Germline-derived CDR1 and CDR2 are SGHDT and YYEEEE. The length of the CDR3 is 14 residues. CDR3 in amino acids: CASSTLVTGQPQHF. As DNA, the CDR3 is TGTGCCAGCAGCACCTTGGTAACCGGGCAGCCCCAGCATTTT.

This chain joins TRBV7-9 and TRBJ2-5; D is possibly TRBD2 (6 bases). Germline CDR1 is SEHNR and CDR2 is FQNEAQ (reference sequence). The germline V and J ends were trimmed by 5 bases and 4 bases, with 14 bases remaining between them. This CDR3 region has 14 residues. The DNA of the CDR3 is TGTGCCAGCAGCGCGGCCGGGGGAGGAGAGACCCAGTACTTC. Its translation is CASSAAGGGETQYF.

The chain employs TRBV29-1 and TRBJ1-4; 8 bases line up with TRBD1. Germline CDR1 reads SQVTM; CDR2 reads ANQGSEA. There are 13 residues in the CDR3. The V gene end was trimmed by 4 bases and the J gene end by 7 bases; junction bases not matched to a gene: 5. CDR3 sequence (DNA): TGCAGCGTTGGACAGGGGAAGGGTGAAAAACTGTTTTTT. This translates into CSVGQGKGEKLFF.

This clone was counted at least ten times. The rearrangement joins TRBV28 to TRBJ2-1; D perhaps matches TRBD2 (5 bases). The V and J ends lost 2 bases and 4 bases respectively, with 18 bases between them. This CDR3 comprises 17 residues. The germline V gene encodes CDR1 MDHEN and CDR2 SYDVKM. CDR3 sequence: CASSLAPQAVNYNEQFF. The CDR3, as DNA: TGTGCCAGCAGTTTAGCCCCCCAAGCGGTTAATTACAATGAGCAGTTCTTC.

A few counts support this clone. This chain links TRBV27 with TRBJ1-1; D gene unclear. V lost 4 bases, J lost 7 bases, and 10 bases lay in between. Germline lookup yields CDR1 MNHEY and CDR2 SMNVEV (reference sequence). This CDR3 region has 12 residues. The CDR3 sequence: CASSSGGNEAFF. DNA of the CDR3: TGTGCCAGCAGTTCCGGTGGGAATGAAGCTTTCTTT.

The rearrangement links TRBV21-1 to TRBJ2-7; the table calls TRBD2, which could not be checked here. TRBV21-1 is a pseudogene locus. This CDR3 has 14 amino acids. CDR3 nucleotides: TGTGCCAGCAGGCTAGCGGGGAAAACCTACGAGCAGTACTTC. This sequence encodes CASRLAGKTYEQYF.

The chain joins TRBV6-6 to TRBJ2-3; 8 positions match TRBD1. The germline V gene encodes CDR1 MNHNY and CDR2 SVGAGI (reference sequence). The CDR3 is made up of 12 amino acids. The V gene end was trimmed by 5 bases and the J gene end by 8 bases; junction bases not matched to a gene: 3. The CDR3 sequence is CASSQDRGTQYF. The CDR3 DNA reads TGTGCCAGCAGTCAAGACAGGGGTACGCAGTATTTT.

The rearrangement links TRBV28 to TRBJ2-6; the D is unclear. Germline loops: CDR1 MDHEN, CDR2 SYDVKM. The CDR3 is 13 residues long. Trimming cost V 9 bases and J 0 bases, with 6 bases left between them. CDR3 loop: CASLISGANVLTF. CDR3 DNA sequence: TGTGCCAGTTTGATCTCTGGGGCCAACGTCCTGACTTTC.

CDR3 nucleotides: TGTGCCAGCAGCGTAGGGCAGGCAGGGACCCAGTACTTC. This translates into CASSVGQAGTQYF. This rearrangement joins TRBV9 to TRBJ2-5; no firm D call. Germline loops: CDR1 SGDLS, CDR2 YYNGEE. V was cut by 0 bases and J by 7 bases, with 10 bases left in between. The CDR3 loop spans 13 amino acids.

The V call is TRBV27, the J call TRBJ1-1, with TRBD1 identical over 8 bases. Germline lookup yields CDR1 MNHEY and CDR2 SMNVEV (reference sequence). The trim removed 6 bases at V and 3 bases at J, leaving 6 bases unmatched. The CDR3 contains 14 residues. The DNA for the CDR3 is TGTGCCAGCAGACAAAGGACAGGGCACACTGAAGCTTTCTTT. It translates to CASRQRTGHTEAFF.

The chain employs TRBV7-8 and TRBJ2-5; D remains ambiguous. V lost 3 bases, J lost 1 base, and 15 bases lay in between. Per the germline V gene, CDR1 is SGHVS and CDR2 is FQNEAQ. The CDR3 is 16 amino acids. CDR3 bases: TGTGCCAGCAGCTTTCACCGTTTTTGGCTCCAAGAGACCCAGTACTTC. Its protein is CASSFHRFWLQETQYF.

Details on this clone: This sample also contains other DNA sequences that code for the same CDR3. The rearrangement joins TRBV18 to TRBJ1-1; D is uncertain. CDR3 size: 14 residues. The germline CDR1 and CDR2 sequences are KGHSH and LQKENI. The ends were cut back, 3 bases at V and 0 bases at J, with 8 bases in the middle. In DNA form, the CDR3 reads TGTGCCAGCTCACCCACGGCCTTGAACACTGAAGCTTTCTTT. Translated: CASSPTALNTEAFF. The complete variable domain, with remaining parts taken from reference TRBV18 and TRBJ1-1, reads NAGVMQNPRHLVRRRGQEARLRCSPMKGHSHVYWYRQLPEEGLKFMVYLQKENIIDESGMPKERFSAEFPKEGPSILRIQQVVRGDSAAYFCASSPTALNTEAFFGQGTRLTVV.

In DNA, the CDR3 is TGTGCCAGCAGCCGGGACAGGGGCTACAATGAGCAGTTCTTC. It encodes CASSRDRGYNEQFF. The chain links TRBV7-9 to TRBJ2-1, with TRBD1 matching 10 bases. J was trimmed by 3 bases and V by 5 bases; bases with no gene match: 1. Germline loops: CDR1 SEHNR, CDR2 FQNEAQ (reference sequence). This CDR3 region has 14 residues. The full variable domain, with the rest looked up from reference TRBV7-9 and TRBJ2-1, is DTGVSQNPRHKITKRGQNVTFRCDPISEHNRLYWYRQTLGQGPEFLTYFQNEAQLEKSRLLSDRFSAERPKGSFSTLEIQRTEQGDSAMYLCASSRDRGYNEQFFGPGTRLTVL.

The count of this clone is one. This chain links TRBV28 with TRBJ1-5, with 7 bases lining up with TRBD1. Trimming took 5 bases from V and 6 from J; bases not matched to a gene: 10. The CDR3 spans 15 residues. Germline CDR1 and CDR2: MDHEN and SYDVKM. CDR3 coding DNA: TGTGCCAGCAGTCACATTAAGGGGGCTCGTCAGCCCCAGCATTTT. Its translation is CASSHIKGARQPQHF.

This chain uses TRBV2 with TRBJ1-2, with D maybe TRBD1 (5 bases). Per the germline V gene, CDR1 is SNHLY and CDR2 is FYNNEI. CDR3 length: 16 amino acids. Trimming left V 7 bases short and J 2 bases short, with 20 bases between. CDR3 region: CASTEAPGRGNYGYTF. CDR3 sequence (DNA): TGTGCCAGCACCGAAGCGCCAGGGCGGGGCAACTATGGCTACACCTTC.